The next 8 T cell receptor beta chains were all read from a single sample in a study of CXCR3-negative and CXCR3-positive naive CD8 T cells. The authors prepared UMI-labeled TRB cDNA libraries by 5' RACE. Reanalyzing the 5' RACE reads, TCRdb keeps one entry per CDR3 protein, without DNA. This sample's table reports 70,000 to 95,000 distinct CDR3 sequences. Source material: naive CXCR3- CD8+ T cells from blood. Subset given: CD45RO-CCR7+CD27+CD95- naive CD8+ T cells lacking CXCR3 (TNR3-). Receptor source: a human donor in good health. Some clones in this sample may be carry-over from other donors' samples.

The genes are TRBV7-7 and TRBJ2-2; absent DNA, TCRdb's TRBD2 call cannot be checked. The CDR3 length is 17 residues. Germline V CDR1 and CDR2: SSHAT, FNYEAQ (reference sequence). The CDR3: CASSPEGGGVPTGELFF.

The chain combines TRBV4-3 with TRBJ1-1. There are 14 residues in the CDR3. CDR1 is LGHNA and CDR2 is YSLEER in the germline V gene. The CDR3 here is CASSYSTDNTEAFF.

This sequence joins TRBV28 and TRBJ2-1. Looked up from germline, CDR1 is MDHEN and CDR2 is SYDVKM. This CDR3 spans 13 amino acids. The CDR3 here is CASSLLASDEQFF.

The chain couples TRBV12-3 or TRBV12-4 to TRBJ2-2; the TCRdb D gene call, TRBD1, has no DNA to confirm it. CDR3 size: 15 residues. The chain's CDR3 is CASSFPGQGTGELFF.

The J gene is TRBJ2-1, the V gene TRBV5-4. The CDR3 consists of 17 residues. Germline assignment: CDR1 SGHNT and CDR2 YYREEE (reference sequence). CDR3 residues: CASSRRDLPKHNNEQFF.

This rearrangement joins TRBV12-3 or TRBV12-4 to TRBJ2-6; TCRdb returns TRBD1, unconfirmable since there is no DNA. The CDR3 is 15 residues long. The CDR3 reads CASSSQGVGANVLTF.

This sequence joins TRBV3-1 and TRBJ2-7. This CDR3 contains 15 residues. Germline V lookup: CDR1 LGHDT, CDR2 YNNKEL (reference sequence). Here the CDR3 reads CASSQDGTGNYEQYF.

V usage is TRBV28 and J usage is TRBJ2-1. The CDR3 length is 15 residues. The V gene's germline CDR1 is MDHEN and CDR2 SYDVKM. CDR3 amino acids: CASSLWSGVNNEQFF.